One sample yielded the 23 T cell receptor beta chains listed below, sequenced in a study of CD8+CD57+ T cells in acquired aplastic anemia. Before being chosen for sequencing, patients had shown CD8+CD57+ cell expansion by flow cytometry. Profiles of TCR beta VDJ and CDR3 were generated from a genomic DNA template. TCRdb ran MiXCR on the reads and lists one entry per CDR3 protein. The data hold roughly 100,000 distinct CDR3 sequences, with around 62% observed a single time. Sequenced input: sorted CD4+, CD8+, or CD8+CD57+ T cells (not recorded which) from PBMCs. The receptors were gathered from a human donor with aplastic anemia.

The genes are TRBV20-1 and TRBJ2-7; D is uncertain. V lost 3 bases, J lost 1 base, and 10 bases lay in between. Germline CDR1 DFQATT, CDR2 SNEGSKA (reference sequence). The CDR3 has 13 residues. This CDR3 reads CSARGLSSYEQYF. The CDR3 region has the DNA TGCAGTGCTAGGGGTCTTTCGTCCTACGAGCAGTACTTC.

The chain combines TRBV20-1 with TRBJ1-1, with D possibly TRBD1 on 5 matching bases. CDR3 length: 10 amino acids. The V end lost 5 bases, the J end lost 8 bases, and 9 bases lay between the germline ends. Per the germline V gene, CDR1 is DFQATT and CDR2 is SNEGSKA (reference sequence). The CDR3 reads CSAGGAEAFF. For the CDR3, the DNA is TGCAGTGCTGGAGGGGCCGAAGCTTTCTTT.

The CDR3 loop is CASSEGTVNEKLFF. CDR3 sequence (DNA): TGTGCCAGCAGTGAGGGGACAGTTAATGAAAAACTGTTTTTT. The V gene is TRBV2, the J gene TRBJ1-4; TRBD1 matches 7 bases. There are 14 residues in the CDR3. The germline gives CDR1 SNHLY, CDR2 FYNNEI. J gave up 4 bases and V 3 bases, and 2 bases lay outside the gene matches.

The genes are TRBV6-5 and TRBJ2-5; D gene ambiguous. V was trimmed by 8 bases and J by 6 bases, leaving 13 bases between them. The CDR3 is made up of 12 amino acids. Germline values: CDR1 MNHEY, CDR2 SVGAGI. The CDR3 DNA is TGTGCCAGCTCGCCGCGTGGGAAGACCCAGTACTTC. Translation: CASSPRGKTQYF.

This clonotype was seen a single time. The chain has TRBV7-9 and TRBJ1-2; weak D call: TRBD1 (6 bases). The CDR3 runs to 14 residues. Germline V gene sequence: CDR1 SEHNR, CDR2 FQNEAQ (reference sequence). The V end was cut by 1 base, the J end by 5 bases, with 11 bases between. The DNA for the CDR3 is TGTGCCAGCAGCTTAGAGGGGGTGAGGTATGGCTACACCTTC. Translation gives CASSLEGVRYGYTF.

The chain recombines TRBV20-1 with TRBJ1-6; D gene uncertain. Per the germline V gene, CDR1 is DFQATT and CDR2 is SNEGSKA (reference sequence). V lost 4 bases and J 11 bases, leaving 21 bases between the germline ends. The CDR3 runs to 15 residues. CDR3 DNA sequence: TGCAGTGCTACTCCTCCCCCGCCGGGGAGAACACCCCTCCACTTT. Amino acids: CSATPPPPGRTPLHF.

The chain is built from TRBV25-1 and TRBJ2-3, with unresolved D. Trimming took 0 bases from V and 0 from J, leaving 7 bases between them. The CDR3 is made up of 15 amino acids. Germline loops: CDR1 MGHDK, CDR2 SYGVNS. The DNA for the CDR3 is TGTGCCAGCAGTGAATACGGGCGGAGCACAGATACGCAGTATTTT. Protein: CASSEYGRSTDTQYF.

The chain links TRBV2 to TRBJ2-5; maybe TRBD1 (6 bases). V was trimmed by 6 bases and J by 3 bases, leaving 14 bases between them. This CDR3 region has 14 residues. CDR1 is SNHLY and CDR2 is FYNNEI in the germline V gene. This CDR3 reads CASSLGQTKETQYF. The CDR3, as DNA: TGTGCCAGCAGCCTCGGACAGACCAAAGAGACCCAGTACTTC.

The chain combines TRBV19 with TRBJ2-1, with TRBD2 as a possible D gene (5 bases). In germline, CDR1 is LNHDA, CDR2 SQIVND (reference sequence). CDR3 size: 17 residues. V shed 1 base and J shed 10 bases, with 23 bases lying between them. CDR3 nucleotide sequence: TGTGCCAGTAGTATAGCGGCGGGCGGAATGCAGCCCTACGAGCAGTTCTTC. This gives the protein CASSIAAGGMQPYEQFF.

The chain employs TRBV2 and TRBJ1-5, with D unclear. V was clipped by 4 bases and J by 7 bases, with 11 bases between them. This CDR3 region has 13 residues. Germline CDR1 SNHLY, CDR2 FYNNEI. The CDR3 sequence is CASSALIRQPQHF. The CDR3 coding sequence is TGTGCCAGCAGTGCTTTGATTAGGCAGCCCCAGCATTTT.

The chain combines TRBV2 with TRBJ2-5; D is unresolved. The CDR3 is 13 residues long. Per germline, CDR1 SNHLY and CDR2 FYNNEI. With 5 bases removed from V and 0 bases from J, the gap between germline ends came to 7 bases. The CDR3 coding sequence is TGTGCCAGCAGTATTACATACCAAGAGACCCAGTACTTC. Residues: CASSITYQETQYF.

This clonotype was seen more than once but under ten times. The chain couples TRBV24-1 to TRBJ2-3; maybe TRBD2 (6 bases). The CDR3 contains 15 residues. Germline assignment: CDR1 KGHDR and CDR2 SFDVKD. V was clipped by 6 bases and J by 4 bases, with 16 bases between them. For the CDR3, the DNA is TGTGCCACCAGTCCAGATTCAGGGACTGCAGATACGCAGTATTTT. Protein product: CATSPDSGTADTQYF.

The chain joins TRBV7-7 to TRBJ2-7; D is unclear. The V gene's germline CDR1 is SSHAT and CDR2 FNYEAQ (reference sequence). Trimming removed 2 bases from V and 0 bases from J, with 8 bases in between. The CDR3 contains 14 residues. The CDR3: CASSLHSGSYEQYF. The CDR3 nucleotides are TGTGCCAGCAGCTTACATTCAGGCTCCTACGAGCAGTACTTC.

This clonotype has a single count. The chain joins TRBV15 to TRBJ2-3, with D perhaps TRBD2 (6 bases). Germline V gene data show CDR1 as LNHNV and CDR2 as YYDKDF (reference sequence). The CDR3 loop spans 15 amino acids. Trimming took 1 base from V and 1 from J, leaving 9 bases between them. The CDR3 DNA sequence: TGTGCCACCAGCAGAGGGACGGGGGGCACAGATACGCAGTATTTT. This codes for CATSRGTGGTDTQYF. Variable domain in full (rest from reference TRBV15 and TRBJ2-3): DAMVIQNPRYQVTQFGKPVTLSCSQTLNHNVMYWYQQKSSQAPKLLFHYYDKDFNNEADTPDNFQSRRPNTSFCFLDIRSPGLGDTAMYLCATSRGTGGTDTQYFGPGTRLTVL.

This clonotype was detected ten times or more. The genes are TRBV19 and TRBJ1-2; no firm D call. CDR1 and CDR2 (germline): LNHDA, SQIVND (reference sequence). The CDR3 contains 16 residues. The V end lost 6 bases, the J end lost 2 bases, and 19 bases lay between the germline ends. CDR3 protein: CASSARRYDMNYGYTF. The CDR3, as DNA: TGTGCCAGTAGCGCCCGGCGTTATGATATGAACTATGGCTACACCTTC.

The J gene is TRBJ2-7, the V gene TRBV20-1; 8 nucleotides line up with TRBD1. The germline CDR1 and CDR2 sequences are DFQATT and SNEGSKA (reference sequence). Trimming at V came to 5 bases and at J to 1 base, leaving 4 bases not matched to a gene. The CDR3 has 13 amino acids. CDR3 bases: TGCAGTGCTGTAAGACAGGGGTCCTACGAGCAGTACTTC. Its protein is CSAVRQGSYEQYF.

This chain joins TRBV7-9 and TRBJ2-7; D might be TRBD2 (5 bases). This CDR3 comprises 12 residues. Trimming cost V 5 bases and J 4 bases, with 9 bases left between them. CDR1 SEHNR and CDR2 FQNEAQ come from the germline V gene (reference sequence). The CDR3 nucleotides are TGTGCCAGCAGCATGAGGGTATACGAGCAGTACTTC. Translated, it gives CASSMRVYEQYF. The full variable domain, rest sourced from reference TRBV7-9 and TRBJ2-7, is DTGVSQNPRHKITKRGQNVTFRCDPISEHNRLYWYRQTLGQGPEFLTYFQNEAQLEKSRLLSDRFSAERPKGSFSTLEIQRTEQGDSAMYLCASSMRVYEQYFGPGTRLTVT.

The chain is built from TRBV29-1 and TRBJ1-3, with a weak D call TRBD1 (5 bases). CDR1 is SQVTM, CDR2 ANQGSEA, per germline. This CDR3 is built from 13 residues. V lost 6 bases to trimming and J lost 2 bases, with 11 bases between them. The CDR3 loop reads CSVGKGAGNTIYF. Here the CDR3 DNA reads TGCAGCGTCGGCAAAGGGGCTGGAAACACCATATATTTT.

V gene TRBV15 combines with J gene TRBJ1-1, with D unresolved. Trimming left V 3 bases short and J 5 bases short, with 7 bases between. CDR1 and CDR2 from the germline V gene are LNHNV and YYDKDF (reference sequence). This CDR3 is built from 12 residues. CDR3 DNA sequence: TGTGCCACCAGCAGTGTAAAGACTGAAGCTTTCTTT. It codes for CATSSVKTEAFF.

The V and J genes are TRBV15 and TRBJ2-5, with D possibly being TRBD2 (6 bases). This CDR3 spans 14 amino acids. V shed 11 bases and J shed 5 bases, with 21 bases lying between them. Germline lookup yields CDR1 LNHNV and CDR2 YYDKDF (reference sequence). The CDR3 region has the DNA TGTGCCGCCAACCGGGACTCGGGGCTGGAGACCCAGTACTTC. Translating gives CAANRDSGLETQYF.

This clonotype was seen more than once but under ten times. The CDR3 coding sequence is TGCGCCAGCAGTCCAGGGGTGCAAGAGACCCAGTACTTC. Its translation is CASSPGVQETQYF. This chain joins TRBV10-1 and TRBJ2-5, with D possibly matching TRBD1 (6 bases). The CDR3 runs to 13 residues. Germline CDR1 WNHNN, CDR2 SYGVQD (reference sequence). The V end was cut by 5 bases, the J end by 2 bases, with 9 bases between.

The chain joins TRBV20-1 to TRBJ2-3; 12 bases map to TRBD2. Germline CDR1 is DFQATT and CDR2 is SNEGSKA (reference sequence). The CDR3 length is 15 residues. The V segment lost 6 bases and the J segment 5 bases; nucleotides outside the gene matches: 9. CDR3 nucleotides: TGCAGTGCAATCCTAGCGGGAGGGCGGGGAGATACGCAGTATTTT. Its protein product is CSAILAGGRGDTQYF.

This clonotype was observed at least ten times. The genes are TRBV6-1 and TRBJ2-7; 9 nucleotides match TRBD2. The CDR3 contains 13 residues. Germline V gene data show CDR1 as MNHNS and CDR2 as SASEGT. With V trimmed by 9 bases and J by 1 base, 4 bases remained unmatched. The CDR3 is CASASGVSYEQYF. The CDR3 DNA sequence: TGTGCCAGTGCTAGCGGGGTATCCTACGAGCAGTACTTC.